This TCR beta chain was sequenced in a study of blood T cells in healthy people across ages. This CDR3 contains 17 residues. Trimming at V came to 2 bases and at J to 6 bases, leaving 14 bases not matched to a gene. Through a sample-barcoded 5' primer and a J-beta primer mix, a second PCR was run for roughly 7 to 12 cycles. TCRdb called the 5' RACE reads again in MiXCR, with one record for every CDR3 protein. The repertoire holds around 1,800,000 distinct CDR3 sequences, with 30% to 40% as singletons. This clonotype was detected only a few times. The sample was blood. The receptor was isolated from a human donor in good health. This chain connects TRBV12-3 or TRBV12-4 to TRBJ1-2; 8 bases match TRBD1. This CDR3 reads CASSLTRQGLTGDGYTF. The CDR3 nucleotides read TGTGCCAGCAGTTTAACTCGACAGGGGCTTACCGGTGATGGCTACACCTTC.